This T cell receptor (beta chain) was identified during a study of naive CD8 T cells in extremely preterm neonates. Study-wide findings and caveats: Compared with all age groups, preterm neonates showed less repertoire richness. Preterm CDR3s were shorter than older groups', with fewer N additions and less trimming.

As for this clone: Its specificity is not known.

Germline CDR1 reads SGHRS; CDR2 reads YFSETQ. J lost 4 bases, V lost 0 bases, and 0 bases had no gene match. The CDR3 runs 14 residues. The assay was immunoSEQ multiplex PCR, and TCRdb's table has in-frame clones only and misses some. This sample yields about 23,000 clones, of which 70% to 90% are seen a single time; 0.7% to 1% belongs to the top ten. Samples were taken at extremely preterm deliveries at 23-27 weeks of gestation. Per sample, roughly 20,000 to 110,000 naive CD8+ cells were sorted. This chain links TRBV5-1 with TRBJ1-1; 10 bases align to TRBD1. The origin of this receptor is a boy who was born preterm. Input material: naive CD8+ T cells from cord blood. Here the CDR3 DNA reads TGCGCCAGCAGCTTGGGGACAGGGGGCACTGAAGCTTTCTTT. Translated: CASSLGTGGTEAFF.